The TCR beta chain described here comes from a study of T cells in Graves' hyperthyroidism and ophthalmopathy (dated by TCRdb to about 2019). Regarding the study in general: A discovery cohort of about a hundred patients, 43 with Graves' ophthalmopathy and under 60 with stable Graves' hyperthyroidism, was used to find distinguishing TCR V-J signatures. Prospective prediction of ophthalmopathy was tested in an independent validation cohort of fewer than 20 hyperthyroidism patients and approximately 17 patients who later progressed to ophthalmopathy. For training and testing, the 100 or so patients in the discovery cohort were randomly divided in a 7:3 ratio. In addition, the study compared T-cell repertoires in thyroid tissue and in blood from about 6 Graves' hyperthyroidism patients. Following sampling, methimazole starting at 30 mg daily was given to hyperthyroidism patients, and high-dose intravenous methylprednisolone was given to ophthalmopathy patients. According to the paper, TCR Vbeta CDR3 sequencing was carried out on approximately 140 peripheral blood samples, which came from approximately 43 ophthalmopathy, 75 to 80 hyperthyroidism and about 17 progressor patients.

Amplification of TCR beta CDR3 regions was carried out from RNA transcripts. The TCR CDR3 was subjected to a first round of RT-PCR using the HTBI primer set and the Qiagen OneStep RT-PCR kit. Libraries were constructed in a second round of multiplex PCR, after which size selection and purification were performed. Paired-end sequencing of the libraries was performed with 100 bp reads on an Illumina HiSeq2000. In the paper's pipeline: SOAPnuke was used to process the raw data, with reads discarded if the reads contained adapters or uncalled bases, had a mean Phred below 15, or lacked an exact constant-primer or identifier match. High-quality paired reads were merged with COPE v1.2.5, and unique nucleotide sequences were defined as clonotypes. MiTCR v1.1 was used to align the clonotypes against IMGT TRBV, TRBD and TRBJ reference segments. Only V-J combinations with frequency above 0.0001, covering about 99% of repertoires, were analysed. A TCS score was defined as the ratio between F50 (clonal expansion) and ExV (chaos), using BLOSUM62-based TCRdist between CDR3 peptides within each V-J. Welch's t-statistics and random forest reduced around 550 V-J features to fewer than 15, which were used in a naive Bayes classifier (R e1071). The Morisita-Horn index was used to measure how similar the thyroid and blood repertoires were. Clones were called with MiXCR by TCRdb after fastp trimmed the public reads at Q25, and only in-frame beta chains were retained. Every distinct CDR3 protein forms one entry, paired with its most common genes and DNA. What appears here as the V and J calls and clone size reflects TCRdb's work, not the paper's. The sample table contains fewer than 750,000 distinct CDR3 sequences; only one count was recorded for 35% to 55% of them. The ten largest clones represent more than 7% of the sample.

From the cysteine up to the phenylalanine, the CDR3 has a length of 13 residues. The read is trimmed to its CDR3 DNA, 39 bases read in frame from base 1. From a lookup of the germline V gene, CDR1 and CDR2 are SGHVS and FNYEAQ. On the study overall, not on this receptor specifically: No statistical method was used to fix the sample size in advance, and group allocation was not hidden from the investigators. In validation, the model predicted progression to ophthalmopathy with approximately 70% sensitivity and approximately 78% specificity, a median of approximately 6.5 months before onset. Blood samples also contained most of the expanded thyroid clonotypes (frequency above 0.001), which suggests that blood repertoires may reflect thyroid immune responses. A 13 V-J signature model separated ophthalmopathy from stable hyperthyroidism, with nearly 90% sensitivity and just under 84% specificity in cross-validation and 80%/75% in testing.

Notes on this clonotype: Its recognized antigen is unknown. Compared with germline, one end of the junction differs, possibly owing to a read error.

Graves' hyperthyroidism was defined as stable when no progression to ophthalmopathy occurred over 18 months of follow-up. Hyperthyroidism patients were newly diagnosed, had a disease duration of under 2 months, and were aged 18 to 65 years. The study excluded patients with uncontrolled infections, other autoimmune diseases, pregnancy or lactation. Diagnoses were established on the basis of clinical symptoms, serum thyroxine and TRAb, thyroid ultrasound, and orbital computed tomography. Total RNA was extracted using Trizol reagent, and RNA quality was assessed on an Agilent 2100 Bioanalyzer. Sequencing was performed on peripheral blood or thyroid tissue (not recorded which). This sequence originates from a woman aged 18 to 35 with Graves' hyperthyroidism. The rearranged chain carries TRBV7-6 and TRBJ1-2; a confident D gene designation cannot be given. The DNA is TGTGCCAGCAGCGTAGCCGGGATCTATGGCTACACCTTC. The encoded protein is CASSVAGIYGYTF.